This T cell receptor beta chain comes out of a study of shared clonotypes between healthy human individuals. Study summary: Used for every donor were three CD4 naive, three CD4 memory, two CD8 naive and one CD8 memory plate.

Several immunoSEQ plates received, in even portions, the genomic DNA of each subset. Method: immunoSEQ multiplex PCR; TCRdb's copy keeps in-frame clones and lacks some. This sample has hundreds of thousands of clones, with roughly 95% found just once. CD45RO-negative, CCR7-positively selected cells formed the naive CD8 fraction, excluding terminally differentiated effector memory CD45RA+ cells. All participating donors were Caucasian adults from Nashville, Tennessee. The receptor was derived from a woman aged 25 to 39 in good health. The sequenced sample consisted of naive CD8+ T cells sorted from blood.

As DNA, the CDR3 is TGTGCCAGCAGTTTTTTCACAGGGGACTATGGCTACACCTTC. This codes for CASSFFTGDYGYTF. This chain joins TRBV11-2 and TRBJ1-2; 7 bases match TRBD1. The CDR3 is made up of 14 amino acids. From germline, CDR1 is SGHAT and CDR2 FQNNGV. Germline trimming cut 6 bases from V and 3 bases from J; bases unmatched to any gene: 7. Complete variable domain (other parts from reference TRBV11-2 and TRBJ1-2): EAGVAQSPRYKIIEKRQSVAFWCNPISGHATLYWYQQILGQGPKLLIQFQNNGVVDDSQLPKDRFSAERLKGVDSTLKIQPAKLEDSAVYLCASSFFTGDYGYTFGSGTRLTVV.